The text below deals with one T cell receptor (beta chain). This receptor's antigen is unknown. No quality values exist for individual bases; no much larger clone is one base distant. This sample is part of a study of technical replicates of blood from several donors (dated by TCRdb to 2017 to 2019). Libraries came from the immunoSEQ multiplex PCR assay. This immuneACCESS table, as held by TCRdb, lists in-frame sequences with V and J called but not all clones. Of the missing ones, under half trace to an unresolved V gene in checked studies; the others have no known cause. For this sample the table gives about 73,000 clones, of which over 90% were detected only once. The ten largest clones take up around 4.6% of the sample. This TCR was recovered from a human donor in good health. Some clones in this sample may be carry-over from other donors' samples. The sequenced material came from PBMCs.

The DNA reads TGTGCCAGCAGCAGGGCGGGGGGCCCCCACAATGAGCAGTTCTTC. This translates into CASSRAGGPHNEQFF. The receptor chain draws on TRBV7-9 and TRBJ2-1; 8 central bases correspond to TRBD2. The CDR3 measures 15 amino acids from cysteine to phenylalanine. Here the CDR3 DNA is all that survives: 45 bases in frame from base 1. Trimming accounts for 5 bases at V and 5 bases at J, while the number of junction bases matched to no gene is 8. Sequences SEHNR (CDR1) and FQNEAQ (CDR2) are obtained from the germline V gene (reference sequence).